This paragraph covers one T cell receptor (beta chain) sequence. The record originates from a study of blood T cells in healthy people across ages. The junction had 9 bases not matched to a gene; V was cut back by 5 bases and J by 3 bases. The CDR3 consists of 16 residues. CDR1 SGHTA and CDR2 FQGNSA come from the germline V gene. Next came a second PCR, run for about 6 to 12 cycles, which used a sample-barcoded 5' primer along with a J-beta primer mix. Each CDR3 protein gets one entry after TCRdb re-called the 5' RACE reads with MiXCR. The sample includes about a million distinct CDR3 sequences, under 40% of them seen just once.

The specimen was blood. This chain joins TRBV7-2 and TRBJ2-3; 9 bases are shared with TRBD2. This TCR derives from a man in his late teens or twenties in good health. The DNA of the CDR3 is TGTGCCAGCAGCCCGCTAGCGGGGTCTGGGACAGATACGCAGTATTTT. As protein: CASSPLAGSGTDTQYF. Full variable domain (missing parts from reference TRBV7-2 and TRBJ2-3): GAGVSQSPSNKVTEKGKDVELRCDPISGHTALYWYRQSLGQGLEFLIYFQGNSAPDKSGLPSDRFSAERTGGSVSTLTIQRTQQEDSAVYLCASSPLAGSGTDTQYFGPGTRLTVL.